This passage covers 26 T cell receptor beta chains from one sample sequenced in a study of blood T cell repertoires in COVID-19. TCRdb keeps only in-frame clones here, not all; method: immunoSEQ multiplex PCR. The sample records 70,000 or so clones, more than 80% being singletons. Sequenced input: peripheral blood. These receptors were collected from a woman of 80 years or more with active COVID-19.

The chain combines TRBV6-6 with TRBJ1-1; D gene unclear. Trimming took 5 bases from V and 4 from J, leaving 5 bases between them. CDR1 and CDR2 from the germline V gene are MNHNY and SVGAGI (reference sequence). CDR3 size: 11 residues. The CDR3 region is CASSRSTEAFF. The DNA for the CDR3 is TGTGCCAGCAGTCGTAGCACTGAAGCTTTCTTT.

V gene TRBV19 combines with J gene TRBJ1-1, with D possibly being TRBD1 (6 bases). V shed 10 bases and J shed 5 bases, with 23 bases lying between them. The CDR3 is made up of 15 amino acids. Germline loops: CDR1 LNHDA, CDR2 SQIVND (reference sequence). CDR3 DNA sequence: TGTGCCACCCGAAGACAGGCCTACGTGGGGACTGAAGCTTTCTTT. Amino acid sequence: CATRRQAYVGTEAFF.

This rearrangement joins TRBV10-3 to TRBJ2-3; 8 positions match TRBD2. The CDR3 consists of 15 residues. Germline lookup yields CDR1 ENHRY and CDR2 SYGVKD. The V gene end was trimmed by 11 bases and the J gene end by 2 bases; junction bases not matched to a gene: 12. CDR3: CAVRPSGGATDTQYF. The CDR3 DNA sequence: TGTGCCGTAAGGCCTTCGGGGGGGGCCACAGATACGCAGTATTTT.

The CDR3 region is CASSSSETEAFF. In DNA, the CDR3 is TGTGCCAGCAGCTCCAGTGAAACTGAAGCTTTCTTT. The chain carries TRBV11-1 and TRBJ1-1; D uncertain. Per the germline V gene, CDR1 is SGHAT and CDR2 is FQDESV (reference sequence). There are 12 residues in the CDR3. The V and J ends lost 4 bases and 5 bases respectively, with 8 bases between them.

The chain employs TRBV30 and TRBJ2-2, with 7 bases fitting TRBD2. The junction had 4 bases not matched to a gene; V was cut back by 3 bases and J by 0 bases. This CDR3 has 15 residues. Germline V CDR1 and CDR2: GTSNPN, SVGIG (reference sequence). For the CDR3, the DNA is TGTGCCTGGAGGGGGGGGTCCGCGAACACCGGGGAGCTGTTTTTT. Translating it yields CAWRGGSANTGELFF.

This clone was observed a single time. This chain joins TRBV27 and TRBJ1-5; D gene ambiguous. The CDR3 spans 13 residues. The germline CDR1 and CDR2 sequences are MNHEY and SMNVEV (reference sequence). V was clipped by 0 bases and J by 4 bases, with 4 bases between them. The CDR3 DNA is TGTGCCAGCAGTTTATCTGCGAATCAGCCCCAGCATTTT. Translating it yields CASSLSANQPQHF.

Only a few counts were recorded for this clone. V and J are TRBV29-1 and TRBJ2-3; TRBD1 aligns across 12 bases. The ends lost 6 bases at V and 2 bases at J; junction bases unmatched: 3. This CDR3 region has 14 residues. The germline CDR1 and CDR2 sequences are SQVTM and ANQGSEA. Written as DNA, the CDR3 is TGCAGCGTGAGGGACAGGGGGCCCACAGATACGCAGTATTTT. Residues: CSVRDRGPTDTQYF.

V gene TRBV28 combines with J gene TRBJ1-4, with 7 bases identical to TRBD1. The germline V gene encodes CDR1 MDHEN and CDR2 SYDVKM. After removal of 3 bases from V and 4 bases from J, the junction contained 2 bases not matched to a gene. This CDR3 spans 14 amino acids. The chain's CDR3 is CASSFYRGNEKLFF. The CDR3 DNA follows: TGTGCCAGCAGTTTCTACAGGGGTAATGAAAAACTGTTTTTT.

The chain couples TRBV19 to TRBJ1-2; the D gene is possibly TRBD1 (5 bases). CDR1 and CDR2 from the germline V gene are LNHDA and SQIVND (reference sequence). The CDR3 is made up of 14 amino acids. V lost 2 bases and J lost 4, with 11 bases in between. This chain's CDR3 is CASSILKGIYGYTF. The DNA of the CDR3 is TGTGCCAGTAGTATATTGAAGGGGATCTATGGCTACACCTTC.

This chain joins TRBV13 and TRBJ2-7; 10 nucleotides line up with TRBD2. J gave up 7 bases and V 5 bases, and 8 bases lay outside the gene matches. This CDR3 spans 14 amino acids. Germline V gene data show CDR1 as PRHDT and CDR2 as FYEKMQ (reference sequence). The CDR3 loop is CASSPTSGKGEQYF. The CDR3, as DNA: TGTGCCAGCAGCCCAACTAGCGGGAAGGGTGAGCAGTACTTC.

The chain joins TRBV2 to TRBJ2-5; D perhaps matches TRBD2 (5 bases). V gave up 7 bases and J gave up 2 bases, with 14 bases separating them. The CDR3 loop spans 14 amino acids. Germline V gives CDR1 SNHLY, CDR2 FYNNEI. In nucleotides, the CDR3 is TGTGCCAGCATGCCGGGGTGGGCTCAAGAGACCCAGTACTTC. Translating gives CASMPGWAQETQYF.

This clone is a singleton in its sample. This CDR3 is CASSSQRGSYEQYF. The DNA of the CDR3 is TGTGCCAGCAGCTCCCAGCGGGGGTCCTACGAGCAGTACTTC. The genes are TRBV11-2 and TRBJ2-7, with 8 positions matching TRBD2. CDR3 length: 14 amino acids. With V trimmed by 4 bases and J by 1 base, 3 bases remained unmatched. The germline V gene has CDR1 SGHAT and CDR2 FQNNGV.

The chain uses TRBV27 and TRBJ1-2, with TRBD1 identical over 7 bases. Trimming at V came to 4 bases and at J to 3 bases, leaving 11 bases not matched to a gene. This CDR3 is 16 amino acids long. Per germline, CDR1 MNHEY and CDR2 SMNVEV (reference sequence). The CDR3 sequence is CASSSPGQALDYGYTF. CDR3 in DNA: TGTGCCAGCAGTTCGCCCGGACAGGCTCTAGACTATGGCTACACCTTC.

The chain combines TRBV9 with TRBJ2-2, with a weak D call TRBD2 (6 bases). The germline V gene encodes CDR1 SGDLS and CDR2 YYNGEE. The CDR3 has 16 residues. The ends were cut back, 1 base at V and 2 bases at J, with 12 bases in the middle. CDR3 coding DNA: TGTGCCAGCAGCGTATCGGGCGGGACCAACACCGGGGAGCTGTTTTTT. Encoded protein: CASSVSGGTNTGELFF.

The chain combines TRBV29-1 with TRBJ2-5; D remains ambiguous. Looked up from germline, CDR1 is SQVTM and CDR2 is ANQGSEA. The length of the CDR3 is 12 residues. The V end lost 4 bases, the J end lost 6 bases, and 12 bases lay between the germline ends. The CDR3 DNA reads TGCAGCGTTGCCGCGGAACGACAGACCCAGTACTTC. Amino acids: CSVAAERQTQYF. Drawing the rest from reference TRBV29-1 and TRBJ2-5, the complete variable domain is SAVISQKPSRDICQRGTSLTIQCQVDSQVTMMFWYRQQPGQSLTLIATANQGSEATYESGFVIDKFPISRPNLTFSTLTVSNMSPEDSSIYLCSVAAERQTQYFGPGTRLLVL.

The rearrangement uses TRBV7-2 and TRBJ2-7; TRBD1 is a possible D gene (7 bases). Germline loops: CDR1 SGHTA, CDR2 FQGNSA. The V end was cut by 4 bases, the J end by 4 bases, with 17 bases between. The CDR3 loop spans 15 amino acids. The CDR3 DNA is TGTGCCAGCAGCTCGCGAAGACAGGGAGGATACGAGCAGTACTTC. It encodes CASSSRRQGGYEQYF.

This sequence joins TRBV24-1 and TRBJ1-1; 11 bases line up with TRBD1. The CDR3 spans 15 residues. V trimming: 4 bases; J trimming: 1 base; junction bases outside the gene matches: 1. The germline V gene has CDR1 KGHDR and CDR2 SFDVKD. The CDR3, as DNA: TGTGCCACCAGTGACGGACAGGGGGCGAACACTGAAGCTTTCTTT. Translation gives CATSDGQGANTEAFF.

This chain joins TRBV2 and TRBJ2-7; 14 bases align to TRBD2. The CDR3 has 19 residues. In germline, CDR1 is SNHLY, CDR2 FYNNEI. V trimming: 6 bases; J trimming: 4 bases; junction bases outside the gene matches: 17. The CDR3: CASRQQIPGLAGVAYEQYF. The CDR3 DNA reads as TGTGCCAGCAGACAACAAATTCCGGGACTAGCGGGAGTGGCGTACGAGCAGTACTTC.

The rearrangement uses TRBV28 and TRBJ1-3; D is unclear. The V gene lost 6 bases and the J gene lost 4 bases, with 13 bases spanning the gap. The CDR3 is 14 residues long. The germline V gene has CDR1 MDHEN and CDR2 SYDVKM. CDR3 bases: TGTGCCAGCAGCCCCTCGGGGATCGGAAACACCATATATTTT. Translated, it gives CASSPSGIGNTIYF.

The chain carries TRBV11-3 and TRBJ1-1, with D perhaps TRBD1 (5 bases). The CDR3 is 13 residues long. Trimming took 4 bases from V and 3 from J, leaving 9 bases between them. Germline CDR1 and CDR2: SGHNT and YENEEA. CDR3 residues: CASSSYRYTEAFF. The CDR3 nucleotides are TGTGCCAGCAGCTCCTACAGGTACACTGAAGCTTTCTTT.

CDR3 in amino acids: CASSRTDSGNTIYF. DNA of the CDR3: TGCGCCAGCAGCCGGACAGACTCTGGAAACACCATATATTTT. The chain combines TRBV5-1 with TRBJ1-3; TRBD1 is a possible D gene (6 bases). Germline V lookup: CDR1 SGHRS, CDR2 YFSETQ. This CDR3 comprises 14 residues. Trimming left V 4 bases short and J 0 bases short, with 8 bases between.

The rearrangement joins TRBV30 to TRBJ1-2, with D possibly TRBD1 on 5 matching bases. Germline V gene sequence: CDR1 GTSNPN, CDR2 SVGIG (reference sequence). The V and J ends lost 0 bases and 6 bases respectively, with 14 bases between them. The length of the CDR3 is 14 residues. The CDR3 sequence is CAWSVSLQGDGYTF. For the CDR3, the DNA is TGTGCCTGGAGTGTATCTCTCCAGGGTGATGGCTACACCTTC. Complete variable domain (other parts from reference TRBV30 and TRBJ1-2): SQTIHQWPATLVQPVGSPLSLECTVEGTSNPNLYWYRQAAGRGLQLLFYSVGIGQISSEVPQNLSASRPQDRQFILSSKKLLLSDSGFYLCAWSVSLQGDGYTFGSGTRLTVV.

The chain is built from TRBV20-1 and TRBJ2-7, with TRBD1 matching over 11 bases. Germline V CDR1 and CDR2: DFQATT, SNEGSKA (reference sequence). Trimming took 3 bases from V and 7 from J; bases not matched to a gene: 8. This CDR3 contains 14 residues. The CDR3 is CSASRTGGAGEQYF. In nucleotides, the CDR3 is TGCAGTGCTAGTAGGACAGGGGGCGCGGGGGAGCAGTACTTC.

In its sample, this clone was seen a few times. The J gene is TRBJ1-1, the V gene TRBV6-2 or TRBV6-3; 8 nucleotides align to TRBD1. CDR3 length equals 14 residues. Germline-derived CDR1 and CDR2 are MNHEY and SVGEGT. With V trimmed by 6 bases and J by 0 bases, 3 bases remained unmatched. The CDR3 DNA follows: TGTGCCAGCAGCAGACAGGGGATGAACACTGAAGCTTTCTTT. Its translation is CASSRQGMNTEAFF.

This chain links TRBV11-3 with TRBJ1-3; 9 bases match TRBD1. The CDR3 covers 14 residues. Germline V gene data show CDR1 as SGHNT and CDR2 as YENEEA. V trimming: 5 bases; J trimming: 4 bases; junction bases outside the gene matches: 3. The CDR3: CASSPGQGGNTIYF. In nucleotides, the CDR3 is TGTGCCAGCAGCCCGGGACAGGGAGGAAACACCATATATTTT.

J is TRBJ2-7 and V is TRBV7-2, with TRBD2 matching 7 bases. The germline V gene has CDR1 SGHTA and CDR2 FQGNSA. The CDR3 contains 14 residues. Germline trimming cut 7 bases from V and 4 bases from J; bases unmatched to any gene: 10. This chain's CDR3 is CASNPGSGVYEQYF. DNA for the CDR3: TGTGCCAGCAACCCGGGGAGCGGGGTATACGAGCAGTACTTC. Supplemented by reference TRBV7-2 and TRBJ2-7, the full variable domain reads GAGVSQSPSNKVTEKGKDVELRCDPISGHTALYWYRQSLGQGLEFLIYFQGNSAPDKSGLPSDRFSAERTGGSVSTLTIQRTQQEDSAVYLCASNPGSGVYEQYFGPGTRLTVT.